Sequencing of this T cell receptor (beta chain) was carried out in a study of beta chain features in type 1 diabetes. The whole isolated RNA underwent reverse transcription, so sequencing captured expressed TCRB transcripts. The method was immunoSEQ multiplex PCR; TCRdb's version includes in-frame clones alone and lacks a portion of them. In the table there are some 290,000 clones, more than 13% of which are singletons. The CDR3 has 13 amino acids. The germline V gene encodes CDR1 SGHDT and CDR2 YYEEEE. Trimming cost V 5 bases and J 5 bases, with 13 bases left between them. As regards this clone: Its antigen is undetermined.

Overall study findings and caveats: Type 1 diabetes patients had TCRB CDR3s that were shorter (moderately but significantly so) in all four CD4+ subsets.

The V and J genes are TRBV5-6 and TRBJ1-2; D may be TRBD1 (6 bases). Sequencing was carried out using naive CD4+ T cells from blood. The clonotype comes from a man aged 25 to 40 with type 1 diabetes. CDR3 nucleotide sequence: TGTGCCAGCAGTCCCAGGGGCCAGTATGGCTACACCTTC. This translates into CASSPRGQYGYTF. Filled out from reference TRBV5-6 and TRBJ1-2, the complete variable domain reads DAGVTQSPTHLIKTRGQQVTLRCSPKSGHDTVSWYQQALGQGPQFIFQYYEEEERQRGNFPDRFSGHQFPNYSSELNVNALLLGDSALYLCASSPRGQYGYTFGSGTRLTVV.